This T cell receptor (beta chain) was sequenced during a study of T-cell memory formation after mild COVID-19. The CDR3 runs to 13 residues. V lost 7 bases and J lost 7; bases outside the gene matches: 6. TCRdb fed the 5' RACE reads into MiXCR, producing one record per CDR3 protein. The sample has roughly 220,000 distinct CDR3 sequences; over 9.5% are singletons. Sequences were obtained from PBMCs or a T cell subset sorted from them (not recorded which). The chain links TRBV12-3 or TRBV12-4 to TRBJ1-5, with TRBD1 matching over 8 bases. The sequence was collected from a man between 18 and 35 years old who had mild COVID-19 (a few samples of this study predate the infection). Cell type and time point are not known. CDR3 sequence: CASNQQGGQPQHF. The DNA of the CDR3 is TGTGCCAGCAACCAACAGGGGGGACAGCCCCAGCATTTT.